Listed below are T cell receptor beta chains from one sample, sequenced in a study of blood T cell repertoires in COVID-19. Data came from immunoSEQ multiplex PCR; TCRdb stores just in-frame clones and leaves some out. Of 70,000 or so clones listed, 85% were seen once; the top ten hold roughly 2.9%. The specimen was peripheral blood. The origin of the receptors is a man older than 75 with acute or convalescent COVID-19. CDR3s include the opening cysteine and the closing phenylalanine or tryptophan. Each record gives: clone size, V gene, J gene, D gene, CDR3 DNA, CDR3 protein. A D gene is named only where the DNA matches it firmly. The listing skips clone size in some rows; elsewhere it reads once, few, many or a size class.

>few|TRBV2|TRBJ1-1|.
TGTGCCAGCAGTGACGCAGGGACAAGCGACGCTGAAGCTTTCTTT
CASSDAGTSDAEAFF
>.|TRBV9|TRBJ2-1|.
TGTGCCAGCAGCGTAGCAGCGGGTGAGCAGTTCTTC
CASSVAAGEQFF
>.|TRBV9|TRBJ1-5|.
TGTGCCAGCAGCGTATCCTATAGCAATCAGCCCCAGCATTTT
CASSVSYSNQPQHF
>.|TRBV10-1|TRBJ2-1|TRBD2
TGCGCCAGCAGTAGGACTAGCGGGTCGGGAAATGAGCAGTTCTTC
CASSRTSGSGNEQFF
>.|TRBV7-2|TRBJ1-2|TRBD1
TGTGCCAGCAGCTTAGCGGGACAGGGTGGTGGCTACACCTTC
CASSLAGQGGGYTF
>.|TRBV6-5|TRBJ1-6|TRBD1
TGTGCCAGCGCCACAGGGGTCGATTCACCCCTCCACTTT
CASATGVDSPLHF
>.|TRBV27|TRBJ1-2|TRBD1
TGTGCCAGCAGCCTTTCCTCCAGGGGGGTCTATGGCTACACCTTC
CASSLSSRGVYGYTF
>.|TRBV14|TRBJ1-1|.
TGTGCCAGCAGCCTAACAGGAGGGGCTGAAGCTTTCTTT
CASSLTGGAEAFF
>few|TRBV7-6|TRBJ2-5|TRBD1
TGTGCCAGCAGCCGGGACAGGCGAGAGACCCAGTACTTC
CASSRDRRETQYF
>.|TRBV24-1|TRBJ2-5|.
TGTGCCACCAGTGATCCACACACTCAGGGAAGCCAGTACTTC
CATSDPHTQGSQYF
>.|TRBV18|TRBJ2-3|TRBD2
TGTGCCAGCTCACCAATGGCGGCGGGGGGGCCCGATACGCAGTATTTT
CASSPMAAGGPDTQYF
>once|TRBV24-1|TRBJ1-2|TRBD1
TGTGCCACCAGTGATACCCAGGGGGACTATGGCTACACCTTC
CATSDTQGDYGYTF
>.|TRBV5-1|TRBJ1-6|.
TGCGCCAGCAGCGTTACAGGTTACTCCTATAATTCACCCCTCCACTTT
CASSVTGYSYNSPLHF
>once|TRBV7-2|TRBJ2-5|TRBD2
TGTGCCAGCAGCTTAGAGGCTAGCGGGAATCCGTACTTC
CASSLEASGNPYF
>.|TRBV7-2|TRBJ2-7|TRBD1
TGTGCCAGCCAAAGAGAGGGACAGGGTGCCTACGAGCAGTACTTC
CASQREGQGAYEQYF
>.|TRBV4-1|TRBJ2-3|TRBD1
TGCGCCAGCAGCCCACAGGGGGCTGGTAGCACAGATACGCAGTATTTT
CASSPQGAGSTDTQYF
>.|TRBV14|TRBJ2-1|.
TGTGCCAGCAGCCAGCTTTACTATGAGCAGTTCTTC
CASSQLYYEQFF
>.|TRBV30|TRBJ1-6|.
TGTGCCTGGAGTGTCCACCCTAAATCACCCCTCCACTTT
CAWSVHPKSPLHF
>.|TRBV19|TRBJ1-1|.
TGTGCCAGTAGGAAGACTCCTAACACTGAAGCTTTCTTT
CASRKTPNTEAFF
>.|TRBV11-1|TRBJ1-1|.
TGTGCCAGCAGCTTAGTTCCCGACACTGAAGCTTTCTTT
CASSLVPDTEAFF
>.|TRBV28|TRBJ1-2|TRBD1
TGTGCCAGCAGTTTATTAACCGGGACAGGGGGCCAGAGGGGACTCGGCTACACCTTC
CASSLLTGTGGQRGLGYTF
>.|TRBV2|TRBJ1-5|.
TGTGCCAGCAGTGAGTTGTATGGAGCCAATCAGCCCCAGCATTTT
CASSELYGANQPQHF
>.|TRBV3-1/TRBV3-2|TRBJ2-1|.
TGTGCCAGCAGCCAAGACTGGGGGGTGGAGTTCTTC
CASSQDWGVEFF
>.|TRBV4-3|TRBJ1-1|TRBD1
TGCGCCAGCAGCCACCTGGACAGGAGCCACACTGAAGCTTTCTTT
CASSHLDRSHTEAFF
>.|TRBV19|TRBJ1-5|TRBD1
TGTGCCAGTAGTGCCCGGACAGGGTGGAGCAATCAGCCCCAGCATTTT
CASSARTGWSNQPQHF
>.|TRBV5-4|TRBJ1-6|.
TGTGCCAGCAGCCTCGTGCAGGGTTTAAGTTCACCCCTCCACTTT
CASSLVQGLSSPLHF
>.|TRBV3-1/TRBV3-2|TRBJ1-5|TRBD1
TGTGCCAGCAGCCGGTCGGACAGGGAAAAGCAGCCCCAGCATTTT
CASSRSDREKQPQHF
>.|TRBV9|TRBJ2-3|TRBD2
TGTGCCAGCAGCGTAGGGGCGGGAGCGGGGACAGATACGCAGTATTTT
CASSVGAGAGTDTQYF
>.|TRBV3-1/TRBV3-2|TRBJ2-4|.
TGTGCCAGCAGCCCAGGAATCTCGAAAAACATTCAGTACTTC
CASSPGISKNIQYF
>.|TRBV11-3|TRBJ1-1|.
TGTGCCAGCAGCTTAGGGAGCGCGGGGCCAGGTGGAGCTTTCTTT
CASSLGSAGPGGAFF
>.|TRBV10-3|TRBJ1-4|TRBD1
TGTGCCATCAAAAAGAACAGGGGGCAAATTGATGAAAAACTGTTTTTT
CAIKKNRGQIDEKLFF
>.|TRBV29-1|TRBJ1-1|.
TGCAGCGTTGGACAGTTCACTGAAGCTTTCTTT
CSVGQFTEAFF
>.|TRBV6-6|TRBJ1-5|.
TGTGCCAGCGGTGATGAGTGGGCCCTCAATCAGCCCCAGCATTTT
CASGDEWALNQPQHF
>.|TRBV27|TRBJ2-1|TRBD2
TGTGCCAGCAGCTTCCTGGGGGGCGGGACTAGCGGGTGGAATGAGCAGTTCTTC
CASSFLGGGTSGWNEQFF
>.|TRBV3-1/TRBV3-2|TRBJ1-6|TRBD1
TGTGCCAGCAGCCATTGGAAGGACAGGGGAGGGAATTCACCCCTCCACTTT
CASSHWKDRGGNSPLHF
>.|TRBV7-8|TRBJ2-5|TRBD2
TGTGCCAGCAGGGGACTAGCTCAAGAGACCCAGTACTTC
CASRGLAQETQYF
>few|TRBV4-2|TRBJ1-2|TRBD1
TGTGCCAGCAGCCTATCGGACAGGGATAATGGCTACACCTTC
CASSLSDRDNGYTF
>few|TRBV9|TRBJ2-2|.
TGTGCCAGCAGCACCGAGTTCGTTACCGAGTATAGCACCGGGGAGCTGTTTTTT
CASSTEFVTEYSTGELFF
>.|TRBV6-5|TRBJ1-4|.
TGTGCCAGCAGAGGGGGGGGTGAAAAACTGTTTTTT
CASRGGGEKLFF
>.|TRBV19|TRBJ1-2|.
.
CASTSGRTGNGYTF
>.|TRBV30|TRBJ2-1|.
TGTGCCTGGAGCAATAGAGTAGAGGCTGAGCAGTTCTTC
CAWSNRVEAEQFF
>once|TRBV5-1|TRBJ1-1|TRBD1
TGCGCCAGCAGCTTCACGGGGACAGGGGGCTACACTGAAGCTTTCTTT
CASSFTGTGGYTEAFF
>.|TRBV20-1|TRBJ1-1|.
TGCAGTGTACCGGGGTCCACTGAAGCTTTCTTT
CSVPGSTEAFF
>.|TRBV7-2|TRBJ2-7|TRBD1
TGTGCCAGCAGGCCCCGGGCAGGGGGATCCTACGAGCAGTACTTC
CASRPRAGGSYEQYF
>.|TRBV7-2|TRBJ1-2|TRBD1
TGTGCCAGCAGCCAGACAGGGGGCGCGGGTAACTATGGCTACACCTTC
CASSQTGGAGNYGYTF
>.|TRBV20-1|TRBJ2-1|TRBD2
TGCAGTGCTGGTGACAGCGGGAGTCATGGAAATGAGCAGTTCTTC
CSAGDSGSHGNEQFF
>.|TRBV7-2|TRBJ2-7|TRBD2
TGTGCCAGCAGGAAGACTAGCGGAGCATACGAGCAGTACTTC
CASRKTSGAYEQYF
>.|TRBV6-2/TRBV6-3|TRBJ1-1|TRBD1
TGTGCCAGCAGTTACTCCGGCAGGGGGGACACTGAAGCTTTCTTT
CASSYSGRGDTEAFF
>.|TRBV5-1|TRBJ2-1|.
TGCGCCAGCAGCACGAGACTAGAACTCAATGAGCAGTTCTTC
CASSTRLELNEQFF
>.|TRBV18|TRBJ1-5|.
TGTGCCAGCTCATTCTCCAGGGAACAGCCCCAGCATTTT
CASSFSREQPQHF
>.|TRBV5-1|TRBJ2-3|TRBD2
TGCGCCAGCAGCTTGGTTCCTAGCGGGAGGGGAGATACGCAGTATTTT
CASSLVPSGRGDTQYF
>.|TRBV2|TRBJ1-5|.
TGTGCCAGCAGGGCGGGGGCAGGGGGCAATCAGCCCCAGCATTTT
CASRAGAGGNQPQHF
>.|TRBV24-1|TRBJ2-3|.
TGTGCCACCAGTGATTTGGCCTCAGCGGGTGGGGGGGATACGCAGTATTTT
CATSDLASAGGGDTQYF